This entry lists 8 T cell receptor beta chains sequenced from one sample in a study of shared clonotypes between healthy human individuals. The method was immunoSEQ multiplex PCR; TCRdb's version includes in-frame clones alone and lacks a portion of them. Of approximately 740,000 clones detected, 85% to 95% appear once; the ten largest clones hold around 24%. CD45RO-negative, CCR7-positively selected cells formed the naive CD8 fraction, excluding terminally differentiated effector memory CD45RA+ cells. Sequencing was done on a sample of naive CD8+ T cells sorted from blood. The receptor source for this set is a man under 40 in good health.

The chain couples TRBV27 to TRBJ2-7; 11 bases are a match to TRBD2. Trimming took 5 bases from V and 5 from J; bases not matched to a gene: 2. The germline V gene has CDR1 MNHEY and CDR2 SMNVEV (reference sequence). This CDR3 is built from 13 residues. The CDR3 reads CASSLAGGHEQYF. CDR3 nucleotide sequence: TGTGCCAGCAGTCTAGCGGGAGGCCACGAGCAGTACTTC.

This clone has a handful of counts. The CDR3, as DNA: TGTGCCAGCAGTCCAGGGGTTATTTCGGAGACCCAGTACTTC. It yields the protein CASSPGVISETQYF. The chain employs TRBV27 and TRBJ2-5, with D possibly TRBD1 on 6 matching bases. The CDR3 spans 14 residues. Trimming left V 5 bases short and J 5 bases short, with 15 bases between. Per the germline V gene, CDR1 is MNHEY and CDR2 is SMNVEV (reference sequence).

The J gene is TRBJ1-2, the V gene TRBV7-6, with D possibly matching TRBD1 (5 bases). Germline V gene data show CDR1 as SGHVS and CDR2 as FNYEAQ. Trimming removed 2 bases from V and 3 bases from J, with 13 bases in between. The CDR3 contains 15 residues. CDR3 DNA sequence: TGTGCCAGCAGCTTAAGGACGGGGGGAGACTATGGCTACACCTTC. This codes for CASSLRTGGDYGYTF.

This clone was counted once. The chain recombines TRBV11-2 with TRBJ1-4, with D unresolved. In germline, CDR1 is SGHAT, CDR2 FQNNGV. CDR3 length: 17 residues. V lost 0 bases and J 0 bases, leaving 11 bases between the germline ends. The CDR3 protein is CASSLEASLATNEKLFF. CDR3 nucleotide sequence: TGTGCCAGCAGCTTAGAAGCAAGCCTGGCAACTAATGAAAAACTGTTTTTT.

The gene calls are TRBV4-3 and TRBJ1-1, with D unresolved. Germline CDR1 reads LGHNA; CDR2 reads YSLEER. V gave up 0 bases and J gave up 4 bases, with 12 bases separating them. The CDR3 consists of 15 residues. CDR3 bases: TGCGCCAGCAGCCAAGATTTGGCCCTGCTCACTGAAGCTTTCTTT. It specifies CASSQDLALLTEAFF.

The chain is built from TRBV4-1 and TRBJ2-7; 11 nucleotides match TRBD1. This CDR3 region has 17 residues. V trimming: 1 base; J trimming: 2 bases; junction bases outside the gene matches: 7. The germline CDR1 and CDR2 sequences are MGHRA and YSYEKL. The CDR3 is CASSQASPGQGAYEQYF. The CDR3 nucleotides are TGCGCCAGCAGCCAAGCTTCCCCGGGACAGGGGGCCTACGAGCAGTACTTC.

The CDR3 DNA sequence: TGTGCCAGCAGCTTAACGGGGCAGGGAGGCACCGGGGAGCTGTTTTTT. Translation: CASSLTGQGGTGELFF. The chain is built from TRBV11-3 and TRBJ2-2; TRBD2 is a possible D gene (6 bases). Germline CDR1 SGHNT, CDR2 YENEEA. The CDR3 contains 16 residues. The ends were cut back, 2 bases at V and 4 bases at J, with 14 bases in the middle.

V and J are TRBV19 and TRBJ1-2; a weak D match, TRBD1 (6 bases). The germline V and J ends were trimmed by 6 bases and 6 bases, with 14 bases remaining between them. This CDR3 spans 13 amino acids. CDR1 is LNHDA and CDR2 is SQIVND in the germline V gene (reference sequence). CDR3 DNA: TGTGCCAGTAGCGGACAGTTCTACGATGGCTACACCTTC. Translation: CASSGQFYDGYTF.